The rows below give T cell receptor beta chains drawn from one sample of a study of cytomegalovirus exposure and HLA in healthy donors. This table comes from immunoSEQ multiplex PCR, and its TCRdb copy is limited to in-frame clones, with some not included. Seen here are 140,000 or so clones, roughly 77% observed once, and the top ten hold around 1.6%. Material for sequencing was PBMCs. Every receptor here comes from a woman aged 25 to 39 in good health and CMV-seronegative. CDR3s include the opening cysteine and the closing phenylalanine or tryptophan. D genes are given only for firm matches. Some rows mark clone size as missing; the rest say once, few, many or name a class of expanded clone.

J gene: TRBJ1-1
D gene: TRBD1
V gene: TRBV28
clone size: NA
CDR3 protein: CASSAQTGKERATEAFF
CDR3 DNA: TGTGCCAGCAGTGCACAGACAGGGAAGGAGAGGGCCACTGAAGCTTTCTTT

J gene: TRBJ1-4
D gene: NA
V gene: TRBV18
clone size: NA
CDR3 protein: CASSPRTGAGNEKLFF
CDR3 DNA: TGTGCCAGCTCACCTAGGACTGGAGCCGGTAATGAAAAACTGTTTTTT

J gene: TRBJ2-2
D gene: NA
V gene: TRBV11-2
clone size: NA
CDR3 protein: CASSLVGELFF
CDR3 DNA: TGTGCCAGCAGCTTAGTAGGGGAGCTGTTTTTT

J gene: TRBJ1-1
D gene: NA
V gene: TRBV11-2
clone size: few
CDR3 protein: CASSRDSYTEAFF
CDR3 DNA: TGTGCCAGCAGCCGTGACAGTTACACTGAAGCTTTCTTT

J gene: TRBJ1-5
D gene: NA
V gene: TRBV2
clone size: NA
CDR3 protein: CASSAQDSNQPQHF
CDR3 DNA: TGTGCCAGCAGTGCGCAGGATTCCAATCAGCCCCAGCATTTT

J gene: TRBJ2-5
D gene: NA
V gene: TRBV2
clone size: NA
CDR3 protein: CASNRLYGEQYF
CDR3 DNA: TGTGCCAGCAATCGCCTCTACGGAGAGCAGTACTTC

J gene: TRBJ2-5
D gene: NA
V gene: TRBV5-1
clone size: NA
CDR3 protein: CASSLAASVLETQYF
CDR3 DNA: TGCGCCAGCAGCTTGGCCGCTAGCGTGCTGGAGACCCAGTACTTC

J gene: TRBJ2-7
D gene: TRBD1
V gene: TRBV27
clone size: NA
CDR3 protein: CASSPLRAGQGFGEQYF
CDR3 DNA: TGTGCCAGCAGTCCCCTCAGGGCCGGACAGGGCTTTGGGGAGCAGTACTTC

J gene: TRBJ2-3
D gene: NA
V gene: TRBV21-1
clone size: NA
CDR3 protein: CASSQGPREASNTQYF
CDR3 DNA: TGTGCCAGCAGCCAAGGGCCGCGGGAGGCCTCGAATACGCAGTATTTT

J gene: TRBJ2-7
D gene: NA
V gene: TRBV28
clone size: few
CDR3 protein: CASSPPPYYEQYF
CDR3 DNA: TGTGCCAGCAGCCCTCCCCCCTACTACGAGCAGTACTTC

J gene: TRBJ2-7
D gene: TRBD1
V gene: TRBV6-1
clone size: few
CDR3 protein: CASSARTGMIFEQYF
CDR3 DNA: TGTGCCAGCAGTGCACGGACAGGGATGATATTCGAGCAGTACTTC

J gene: TRBJ2-1
D gene: NA
V gene: TRBV30
clone size: NA
CDR3 protein: CAWKSREPSYNEQFF
CDR3 DNA: TGTGCCTGGAAGAGCCGGGAACCTTCCTACAATGAGCAGTTCTTC

J gene: TRBJ1-1
D gene: TRBD1
V gene: TRBV6-5
clone size: NA
CDR3 protein: CASSPWGQGYTEAFF
CDR3 DNA: TGTGCCAGCAGCCCTTGGGGACAGGGGTACACTGAAGCTTTCTTT

J gene: TRBJ2-5
D gene: TRBD1
V gene: TRBV28
clone size: NA
CDR3 protein: CASSLLPDRAKTQYF
CDR3 DNA: TGTGCCAGCAGTTTACTTCCGGACAGGGCCAAGACCCAGTACTTC

J gene: TRBJ1-3
D gene: TRBD1
V gene: TRBV5-1
clone size: few
CDR3 protein: CASSDPGQGDTIYF
CDR3 DNA: TGCGCCAGCAGCGATCCGGGACAGGGTGACACCATATATTTT

J gene: TRBJ2-2
D gene: NA
V gene: TRBV5-5
clone size: NA
CDR3 protein: CASSAQGSGTGELFF
CDR3 DNA: TGTGCCAGCAGCGCACAGGGCTCGGGGACCGGGGAGCTGTTTTTT